The entry that follows covers one TCR beta chain sequence. The antigen remains undetermined. MiXCR, run by TCRdb on the reads, gives a single entry per CDR3 protein. The sample records about 190,000 distinct CDR3 sequences, approximately 30% being singletons. The data were obtained in a study of T cell repertoires in cytomegalovirus infection. Study as a whole: Public TCR beta signature analysis indicated the presence of both CMV infection and matching HLA type.

V was trimmed by 7 bases and J by 5 bases, leaving 13 bases between them. Germline-derived CDR1 and CDR2 are LNHNV and YYDKDF (reference sequence). The CDR3 covers 13 residues. Whole-study results and caveats: Based on cumulative public TCR beta family frequency, carriers of CMV plus the relevant HLA were identified. Predominance within the ex vivo response was attributable to HLA-C-restricted CMV-specific TCR beta clonotypes.

The V and J genes are TRBV15 and TRBJ2-3; no clear D gene. The source is a human donor in good health (CMV status not recorded). Some clones in this sample may be carry-over from other donors' samples. Input material: PBMCs. The CDR3 DNA reads as TGTGCCACCACCTCGACATCGGGAGATACGCAGTATTTT. Translation: CATTSTSGDTQYF.